This T cell receptor (beta chain) was captured in a study of blood T cell repertoires in COVID-19. Looking at the study overall: The United States, Italy and Spain supplied acute and convalescent COVID-19 samples. The analysed material was cDNA or gDNA that came from T cells, B-cell-depleted T cells, or PBMCs.

TCRdb's copy holds only in-frame clones and misses some; the assay was immunoSEQ multiplex PCR. This table holds approximately 90,000 clones, 80% found once. The germline V gene has CDR1 MNHEY and CDR2 SVGAGI. The CDR3 length is 15 residues. Trimming removed 2 bases from V and 5 bases from J; junction bases left unmatched: 7. The V gene is TRBV6-5, the J gene TRBJ1-2; 8 bases agree with TRBD1. What was sequenced was peripheral blood. This TCR derives from a woman older than 75 with acute or convalescent COVID-19. The CDR3 sequence is CASSYADRGTYGYTF. Here the CDR3 DNA reads TGTGCCAGCAGTTACGCAGACAGGGGTACTTATGGCTACACCTTC.